A single sample gave rise to the 31 T cell receptor beta chains below, sequenced in a study of CD8+CD57+ T cells in acquired aplastic anemia. TCR beta VDJ and CDR3 were profiled, and genomic DNA was the template. TCRdb reanalysed the reads using MiXCR and keeps one entry per CDR3 protein. Found here are roughly 180,000 distinct CDR3 sequences, about 47% of them singletons; the top ten hold 2.5% to 3.5%. Sequenced sample: sorted CD4+, CD8+, or CD8+CD57+ T cells (not recorded which) from PBMCs. Every receptor here comes from a human donor in good health.

This clonotype has at least ten counts. The chain carries TRBV5-1 and TRBJ2-1; D gene uncertain. Trimming removed 0 bases from V and 3 bases from J, with 13 bases in between. Germline V CDR1 and CDR2: SGHRS, YFSETQ. The CDR3 is 16 residues long. The CDR3 nucleotides are TGCGCCAGCAGCTTGGAGTCCGTTACCTTCTACAATGAGCAGTTCTTC. Its translation: CASSLESVTFYNEQFF.

This clonotype was picked up a small number of times. This rearrangement joins TRBV15 to TRBJ1-6; maybe TRBD1 (5 bases). The germline V gene has CDR1 LNHNV and CDR2 YYDKDF (reference sequence). Trimming left V 1 base short and J 9 bases short, with 13 bases between. The CDR3 consists of 15 residues. CDR3 loop: CATSRVGEGSSPLHF. The CDR3 DNA is TGTGCCACCAGCAGAGTAGGGGAGGGGTCTTCACCCCTCCACTTT.

This clonotype turned up a few times. In nucleotides, the CDR3 is TGTGCCACCAGCAGAGAGGGGACTAGTTCTCACGAGCAGTACTTC. This encodes CATSREGTSSHEQYF. This rearrangement joins TRBV15 to TRBJ2-7; 8 bases match TRBD2. The CDR3 is made up of 15 amino acids. With V trimmed by 0 bases and J by 5 bases, 6 bases remained unmatched. CDR1 and CDR2 from the germline V gene are LNHNV and YYDKDF (reference sequence).

At least ten counts were recorded for this clonotype. This rearrangement joins TRBV14 to TRBJ2-1, with no clear D. The V gene lost 1 base and the J gene lost 14 bases, with 15 bases spanning the gap. Germline V lookup: CDR1 SGHDN, CDR2 FVKESK. CDR3 length equals 13 residues. The CDR3 loop reads CASSQGRHQIEFF. In nucleotides, the CDR3 is TGTGCCAGCAGCCAAGGGCGACACCAAATCGAGTTCTTC.

As to this clonotype: This could be a read error, since a much larger clone is one nucleotide away. The J gene is TRBJ2-6, the V gene TRBV6-6, with no clear D. The V end lost 2 bases, the J end lost 4 bases, and 12 bases lay between the germline ends. The CDR3 sequence is 16 residues long. Germline-derived CDR1 and CDR2 are MNHNY and SVGAGI (reference sequence). Here the CDR3 DNA reads TGTGCCAGCAGTTACGGGTCCCGGTCCGGGGCCAACGTCCTGACTTTC. Translated, it gives CASSYGSRSGANVLTF.

In its sample, this clonotype was seen many times. The V call is TRBV4-1, the J call TRBJ2-6; D not resolved. V lost 1 base to trimming and J lost 2 bases, with 9 bases between them. The CDR3 contains 16 residues. From germline, CDR1 is MGHRA and CDR2 YSYEKL. CDR3 protein: CASSQVKDTGANVLTF. CDR3 nucleotide sequence: TGCGCCAGCAGCCAAGTGAAGGATACTGGGGCCAACGTCCTGACTTTC.

This clonotype has only a few counts. This chain links TRBV3-1 with TRBJ2-2; D not resolved. Germline assignment: CDR1 LGHDT and CDR2 YNNKEL (reference sequence). This CDR3 region has 15 residues. With 1 base removed from V and 1 base from J, the gap between germline ends came to 7 bases. The CDR3 sequence: CASSQAQLNTGELFF. Here the CDR3 DNA reads TGTGCCAGCAGCCAAGCGCAACTGAACACCGGGGAGCTGTTTTTT.

This chain joins TRBV15 and TRBJ2-1; 7 bases are shared with TRBD2. Germline V gene sequence: CDR1 LNHNV, CDR2 YYDKDF (reference sequence). The V gene end was trimmed by 1 base and the J gene end by 5 bases; junction bases not matched to a gene: 8. The CDR3 consists of 16 residues. CDR3 in amino acids: CATSRGGAGANNEQFF. As DNA, the CDR3 is TGTGCCACCAGCAGAGGAGGGGCGGGAGCGAACAATGAGCAGTTCTTC. Full variable domain (remainder filled in from reference TRBV15 and TRBJ2-1): DAMVIQNPRYQVTQFGKPVTLSCSQTLNHNVMYWYQQKSSQAPKLLFHYYDKDFNNEADTPDNFQSRRPNTSFCFLDIRSPGLGDTAMYLCATSRGGAGANNEQFFGPGTRLTVL.

The J gene is TRBJ2-7, the V gene TRBV19, with a possible D match to TRBD2 (5 bases). Per germline, CDR1 LNHDA and CDR2 SQIVND (reference sequence). V lost 3 bases and J lost 11, with 14 bases in between. This CDR3 spans 12 amino acids. The CDR3 DNA reads TGTGCCAGTAGTATCCCCCCCGGGGTTAAGTACTTC. It translates to CASSIPPGVKYF.

Of note for this clonotype: The missing conserved phenylalanine or tryptophan at the end of this CDR3 makes a read error likely. The chain recombines TRBV19 with TRBJ1-1; D gene unclear. This CDR3 has 13 residues. The V and J ends lost 11 bases and 4 bases respectively, with 17 bases between them. CDR1 LNHDA and CDR2 SQIVND come from the germline V gene (reference sequence). CDR3: CASSDDLSTEAFS. The CDR3 DNA is TGTGCCTCCTCAGATGACCTGAGCACTGAAGCTTTCTCT.

As DNA, the CDR3 is TGTGCCAGCAGGGGGGACGGGCAAGAGACCCAGTACTTC. Its protein is CASRGDGQETQYF. The chain employs TRBV2 and TRBJ2-5; D possibly uses TRBD1 or TRBD2 (5 bases each). Germline V CDR1 and CDR2: SNHLY, FYNNEI. This CDR3 comprises 13 residues. The ends were cut back, 6 bases at V and 2 bases at J, with 10 bases in the middle.

Comments on this clonotype: This may arise from a read error, as a much more abundant clone is one base away. The chain employs TRBV6-1 and TRBJ2-1, with D maybe TRBD1 (5 bases). The CDR3 length is 14 residues. Germline V gene data show CDR1 as MNHNS and CDR2 as SASEGT. The CDR3 spells CASRDDRFYNERFF. The CDR3 coding sequence is TGTGCCAGCAGGGACGACAGATTCTACAATGAGCGGTTCTTC.

This clonotype was seen repeatedly, ten times or more. The chain has TRBV6-2 or TRBV6-3 and TRBJ1-1; unclear D gene. Germline V lookup: CDR1 MNHEY, CDR2 SVGEGT. Trimming cost V 6 bases and J 7 bases, with 12 bases left between them. The CDR3 covers 12 residues. This CDR3 reads CASRDAGNEAFF. The CDR3 nucleotides read TGTGCCAGCAGGGACGCAGGCAATGAAGCTTTCTTT.

There are a few counts of this clonotype. The chain recombines TRBV20-1 with TRBJ2-7; 9 positions match TRBD2. In germline, CDR1 is DFQATT, CDR2 SNEGSKA (reference sequence). The CDR3 loop spans 13 amino acids. Germline trimming cut 5 bases from V and 4 bases from J; bases unmatched to any gene: 6. Here the CDR3 reads CSARRGGRYEQYF. The DNA of the CDR3 is TGCAGTGCTCGGCGGGGGGGCCGGTACGAGCAGTACTTC.

V usage is TRBV11-1 and J usage is TRBJ2-2; the D is unclear. This CDR3 is built from 16 residues. Germline assignment: CDR1 SGHAT and CDR2 FQDESV (reference sequence). The V gene lost 3 bases and the J gene lost 4 bases, with 15 bases spanning the gap. CDR3 DNA sequence: TGTGCCAGCAGCTTCCGCGTCACTAAGGGCACCGGGGAGCTGTTTTTT. It specifies CASSFRVTKGTGELFF.

V is TRBV20-1 and J is TRBJ1-1; 8 positions agree with TRBD1. From germline, CDR1 is DFQATT and CDR2 SNEGSKA (reference sequence). V was pared by 3 bases and J by 5 bases, with 14 bases of the junction left unmatched. The CDR3 contains 16 residues. The chain's CDR3 is CSARFGQGAVLTEAFF. The CDR3 DNA follows: TGCAGTGCTAGGTTTGGTCAGGGGGCCGTCCTGACTGAAGCTTTCTTT.

The CDR3 region is CASSIGRDNEQFF. The CDR3 bases are TGTGCCAGCAGTATAGGGAGGGACAATGAGCAGTTCTTC. The rearrangement links TRBV6-1 to TRBJ2-1, with 7 positions matching TRBD2. J gave up 5 bases and V 5 bases, and 3 bases lay outside the gene matches. The germline V gene encodes CDR1 MNHNS and CDR2 SASEGT. The CDR3 has 13 amino acids.

The V and J genes are TRBV20-1 and TRBJ2-1, with TRBD2 identical over 9 bases. This CDR3 comprises 14 residues. The trim removed 4 bases at V and 4 bases at J, leaving 5 bases unmatched. Germline V gene lookup returns CDR1 DFQATT and CDR2 SNEGSKA (reference sequence). CDR3 in amino acids: CSAIRLAEYNEQFF. DNA for the CDR3: TGCAGTGCTATAAGACTAGCGGAGTACAATGAGCAGTTCTTC.

The rearrangement links TRBV2 to TRBJ2-6, with 9 nucleotides matching TRBD1. The germline V gene has CDR1 SNHLY and CDR2 FYNNEI. The CDR3 length is 17 residues. Trimming removed 5 bases from V and 3 bases from J; junction bases left unmatched: 8. In nucleotides, the CDR3 is TGTGCCAGCAGTCCGGACAGGGGTGGGGATGGGGCCAACGTCCTGACTTTC. Its translation is CASSPDRGGDGANVLTF.

Comments on this clonotype: Being one base from a much bigger clone, this may be a read error. The chain recombines TRBV11-2 with TRBJ2-3; weak D call: TRBD1 (5 bases). The end of the DNA fits TRBJ1-5 better, so the J call may be wrong. This CDR3 is built from 18 residues. CDR1 is SGHAT and CDR2 is FQNNGV in the germline V gene. The CDR3 is CASSFRLAGEQHTDTQHF. The CDR3 nucleotides are TGTGCCAGCAGCTTCCGACTAGCGGGGGAGCAACACACAGATACGCAGCATTTT.

This clonotype occurred many times. The CDR3 is CASTSSGEQSDTQYF. The CDR3 DNA reads TGTGCCAGCACCAGCTCAGGGGAACAGTCAGATACGCAGTATTTT. This rearrangement joins TRBV11-2 to TRBJ2-3, with D perhaps TRBD1 (6 bases). This CDR3 is built from 15 residues. Germline CDR1 and CDR2: SGHAT and FQNNGV. V dropped 7 bases and J dropped 4 bases, with 18 bases sitting between them.

Only one count was recorded for this clonotype. The chain joins TRBV19 to TRBJ2-7; D is unclear. V was trimmed by 0 bases and J by 3 bases, leaving 9 bases between them. The CDR3 contains 14 residues. Germline V gives CDR1 LNHDA, CDR2 SQIVND (reference sequence). The CDR3 region is CASSIDHNNYEQYF. The CDR3, as DNA: TGTGCCAGTAGTATAGATCATAATAACTACGAGCAGTACTTC.

The genes are TRBV24-1 and TRBJ2-3; D may be TRBD2 (5 bases). V lost 2 bases and J 2 bases, leaving 10 bases between the germline ends. CDR1 KGHDR and CDR2 SFDVKD come from the germline V gene. The CDR3 is 15 residues long. CDR3 loop: CATSDSGETTDTQYF. As DNA, the CDR3 is TGTGCCACCAGTGATTCCGGGGAGACCACAGATACGCAGTATTTT.

This clonotype came up a few times. The chain combines TRBV6-2 or TRBV6-3 with TRBJ2-4; tentatively, D is TRBD2 (5 bases). Germline assignment: CDR1 MNHEY and CDR2 SVGEGT. CDR3 length equals 15 residues. The V and J ends lost 6 bases and 1 base respectively, with 13 bases between them. The DNA of the CDR3 is TGTGCCAGCAGAGACGGGGAGATGGCCAAAAACATTCAGTACTTC. Its translation is CASRDGEMAKNIQYF.

In this sample, this clonotype turned up many times. The chain employs TRBV27 and TRBJ1-1; no definite D call. The germline V gene encodes CDR1 MNHEY and CDR2 SMNVEV (reference sequence). V lost 7 bases, J lost 0 bases, and 9 bases lay in between. This CDR3 has 13 residues. CDR3 region: CASTATVNTEAFF. The CDR3 bases are TGTGCCAGCACCGCGACGGTGAACACTGAAGCTTTCTTT.

V and J are TRBV19 and TRBJ2-7; D call uncertain. V lost 0 bases to trimming and J lost 6 bases, with 0 bases between them. Germline CDR1 is LNHDA and CDR2 is SQIVND (reference sequence). This CDR3 is 10 amino acids long. The CDR3 nucleotides read TGTGCCAGTAGTATAGACGAGCAGTACTTC. Its protein is CASSIDEQYF.

This sequence joins TRBV20-1 and TRBJ2-7, with 8 bases aligning to TRBD1. The CDR3 sequence is 13 residues long. J was trimmed by 3 bases and V by 3 bases; bases with no gene match: 4. Germline CDR1 reads DFQATT; CDR2 reads SNEGSKA (reference sequence). The chain's CDR3 is CSASGTGIYEQYF. CDR3 DNA sequence: TGCAGTGCTAGTGGGACAGGAATCTACGAGCAGTACTTC.

This rearrangement joins TRBV20-1 to TRBJ2-7; tentative D call: TRBD1 (6 bases). This CDR3 is built from 15 residues. V was cut by 0 bases and J by 1 base, with 13 bases left in between. Per germline, CDR1 DFQATT and CDR2 SNEGSKA (reference sequence). The CDR3 reads CSARDHFGQSYEQYF. CDR3 coding DNA: TGCAGTGCTAGAGACCACTTCGGACAGTCCTACGAGCAGTACTTC.

The gene calls are TRBV30 and TRBJ1-6; the D is unclear. This CDR3 is 16 amino acids long. V was pared by 4 bases and J by 0 bases, with 13 bases between. Germline V CDR1 and CDR2: GTSNPN, SVGIG (reference sequence). CDR3: CAWKRWGSSYNSPLHF. CDR3 in DNA: TGTGCCTGGAAGCGTTGGGGAAGCTCCTATAATTCACCCCTCCACTTT.

The sample holds one count of this clonotype. Since no conserved phenylalanine or tryptophan closes the CDR3, a read error is the likely cause. The chain employs TRBV10-3 and TRBJ2-7; 12 bases align to TRBD2. There are 15 residues in the CDR3. Per germline, CDR1 ENHRY and CDR2 SYGVKD. CDR3 region: CAISWTSGVHYGQYL. The CDR3 bases are TGTGCCATCAGCTGGACTAGCGGGGTTCACTACGGGCAGTACCTC.

The J gene is TRBJ2-7, the V gene TRBV7-6, with TRBD1 identical over 8 bases. Germline V gene sequence: CDR1 SGHVS, CDR2 FNYEAQ. This CDR3 spans 15 amino acids. Unmatched junction bases numbered 8, after V lost 1 base and J lost 6 bases. CDR3 amino acids: CASSLETRGRSEQYF. CDR3 in DNA: TGTGCCAGCAGCTTAGAGACCAGGGGGCGCTCCGAGCAGTACTTC.